This T cell receptor beta chain was documented in a study of cytomegalovirus exposure and HLA in healthy donors (TCRdb year 2017). Turning to the overall study: According to a later analysis, one platform produced both the approximately 110 validation repertoires and the approximately 600 repertoires of the first cohort. The study aimed to test whether signatures of past pathogen exposure could be identified by cataloging public T cell receptors. In addition to the first cohort of about 650 subjects, a separate validation cohort of under 150 different subjects was used. The study combined high-throughput TCR immunosequencing, statistical association of individual TCRs with disease status, and machine learning to predict cytomegalovirus infection status.

Cut back by 1 base and 7 bases, the V and J ends lie 11 bases apart. The CDR3 has 15 amino acids, counting the end cysteine and phenylalanine. The read is trimmed to its CDR3 DNA, 45 bases read in frame from base 1. CDR1 and CDR2 were assigned from the germline V gene (reference sequence) as LNHNV and YYDKDF. The donors were included in the validation cohort of over a hundred subjects, a group kept apart from the roughly 700-subject first cohort. As concerns this clone: Its target antigen remains unknown. No per-base quality is available; no much larger clone lies one base away.

The library came from the immunoSEQ multiplex PCR assay. In the original analysis: A statistical classification framework was built for diagnosing cytomegalovirus status from the catalog of TCR beta chain sequences. As stored in TCRdb, this immuneACCESS dataset retains in-frame rearrangements with V and J assigned. A fraction of the clones does not appear; measured against another copy, unresolved V genes explain less than half of the discrepancy, and the remainder lacks a known reason. V, J and clone size reflect that table, while D and trimming were determined from the DNA. Present in this sample are 180,000 or so clones, around nine tenths of which were seen just once. The leading ten clones occupy approximately 1.5% of the sample. On the study overall, not on this receptor specifically: The authors suggested that the approach could potentially be extended to other disease states and immunological phenotypes. A later analysis had no HLA typing for the validation cohort, so co-occurrence there was scored across all 110 or so repertoires. The classifier was reported to diagnose cytomegalovirus status with high specificity and sensitivity in both the original cohort and the validation cohort. Most TCR sequences were observed very rarely across donors, whereas some public TCRs were present in many individuals. The study listed 164 TCR beta chains as associated with cytomegalovirus. Subsequent analysis determined that TCRs grouped into clusters in the first cohort also showed a tendency toward co-occurrence across the 120 validation repertoires, and 85% to 95% of cluster scores exceeded 0. In vitro tests confirmed that three of the cytomegalovirus-associated TCR beta chains recognize cytomegalovirus antigens.

The receptor's source is a woman between 25 and 40 years old in good health and CMV-seronegative. Sequences were obtained from PBMCs. Recombination linked TRBV15 to TRBJ1-6; TRBD1 is a weak D gene call, 5 bases matching. The CDR3 protein sequence reads: CATSRADRRNSPLHF. The nucleotide sequence is TGTGCCACCAGCAGAGCTGACAGACGAAATTCACCCCTCCACTTT.